The count of the clone carrying this TCR beta chain is one. What it binds is not known. These data belong to a study of CD8+CD57+ T cells in acquired aplastic anemia. For the study at large: An average of approximately 3.2 ug of DNA was obtained from sorted CD4+ and CD8+ cells. Study-wide points: Patients shared twenty-nine CD8+ CDR3 sequences with controls.

Germline V gene sequence: CDR1 MGHRA, CDR2 YSYEKL. The V and J ends lost 4 bases and 2 bases respectively, with 11 bases between them. CDR3 length equals 14 residues. The template for TCR beta VDJ and CDR3 sequence profiling was genomic DNA. TCRdb re-called the reads through MiXCR, storing one row per CDR3 protein. The sample consists of approximately 470,000 distinct CDR3 sequences, about a third of them appearing once. Only patients with CD8+CD57+ cell expansion on flow cytometry were chosen for sequencing. Patients had undergone no therapy by the time their blood was sampled. The source is a human donor with aplastic anemia. Sample: sorted CD4+, CD8+, or CD8+CD57+ T cells (not recorded which) from PBMCs. This chain connects TRBV4-1 to TRBJ1-1, with no clear D. This CDR3 is CASSRRGENTEAFF. DNA of the CDR3: TGCGCCAGCAGCCGTCGGGGAGAAAACACTGAAGCTTTCTTT.